These 20 T cell receptor beta chains originate from one sample sequenced in a study of cytomegalovirus exposure and HLA in healthy donors. The PCR was carried out with 60 Vbeta primers and 13 Jbeta primers. Profiled with immunoSEQ multiplex PCR; TCRdb holds only in-frame clones, not every one. The sample has 120,000 or so clones; more than 65% are singletons. Specimen: PBMCs. The receptor source for this set is a young man in good health and CMV-seropositive.

The rearrangement uses TRBV29-1 and TRBJ2-3; possible D gene TRBD2, 6 bases. The CDR3 is made up of 18 amino acids. CDR1 is SQVTM, CDR2 ANQGSEA, per germline. Between the trimmed V and J ends, which lost 4 bases and 4 bases, there was a span of 27 bases. Here the CDR3 reads CSVAAGGNSQTVADTQYF. The CDR3 bases are TGCAGCGTTGCCGCTGGCGGGAACAGCCAAACGGTTGCAGATACGCAGTATTTT.

As for this clone: Distinct nucleotide sequences in the sample also encode this CDR3. The chain uses TRBV5-4 and TRBJ1-2; no reliable D call. The CDR3 spans 13 residues. V shed 4 bases and J shed 2 bases, with 9 bases lying between them. Germline CDR1 and CDR2: SGHNT and YYREEE (reference sequence). The CDR3 is CASSPDTNYGYTF. The CDR3 DNA follows: TGTGCCAGCAGCCCCGACACGAACTATGGCTACACCTTC.

This chain joins TRBV2 and TRBJ2-6; 10 nucleotides match TRBD1. There are 17 residues in the CDR3. The germline V gene has CDR1 SNHLY and CDR2 FYNNEI. Losses at the gene ends were 4 bases for V and 4 bases for J; bases not matched to a gene: 7. This CDR3 reads CASSAVGQGYGANVLTF. DNA for the CDR3: TGTGCCAGCAGTGCAGTGGGACAGGGGTACGGGGCCAACGTCCTGACTTTC.

A few counts support this clone. The CDR3 here is CASGGYRGHDQPQHF. For the CDR3, the DNA is TGTGCCAGTGGGGGATACAGGGGGCATGATCAGCCCCAGCATTTT. The genes are TRBV19 and TRBJ1-5, with 9 bases aligning to TRBD1. The CDR3 contains 15 residues. V trimming: 8 bases; J trimming: 5 bases; junction bases outside the gene matches: 10. CDR1 is LNHDA and CDR2 is SQIVND in the germline V gene (reference sequence). Variable domain in full (rest from reference TRBV19 and TRBJ1-5): DGGITQSPKYLFRKEGQNVTLSCEQNLNHDAMYWYRQDPGQGLRLIYYSQIVNDFQKGDIAEGYSVSREKKESFPLTVTSAQKNPTAFYLCASGGYRGHDQPQHFGDGTRLSIL.

The V and J genes are TRBV6-1 and TRBJ1-2; no reliable D call. The CDR3 covers 13 residues. Between the trimmed V and J ends, which lost 5 bases and 4 bases, there was a span of 11 bases. The germline gives CDR1 MNHNS, CDR2 SASEGT. The chain's CDR3 is CASSPRGVYGYTF. The CDR3 coding sequence is TGTGCCAGCAGTCCACGAGGAGTCTATGGCTACACCTTC.

The rearrangement links TRBV4-1 to TRBJ1-4; D uncertain. This CDR3 contains 17 residues. The germline V gene has CDR1 MGHRA and CDR2 YSYEKL. V shed 0 bases and J shed 2 bases, with 13 bases lying between them. For the CDR3, the DNA is TGCGCCAGCAGCCAAGATGAAAGGGAGGTGACTAATGAAAAACTGTTTTTT. It translates to CASSQDEREVTNEKLFF.

This CDR3 is CASSLPGSEAFF. In DNA form, the CDR3 reads TGTGCCAGTAGCCTACCGGGTTCCGAAGCTTTCTTT. The chain carries TRBV19 and TRBJ1-1; D unclear. Germline V CDR1 and CDR2: LNHDA, SQIVND (reference sequence). Trimming cost V 6 bases and J 8 bases, with 13 bases left between them. CDR3 length: 12 amino acids.

This chain links TRBV7-8 with TRBJ2-1; 10 nucleotides align to TRBD2. The CDR3 consists of 18 residues. V shed 6 bases, J shed 4 bases, and the junction held 15 bases outside the gene matches. Per the germline V gene, CDR1 is SGHVS and CDR2 is FQNEAQ. CDR3 sequence: CASRPNTGSSGGYNEQFF. The DNA for the CDR3 is TGTGCCAGCAGGCCGAACACGGGATCTAGCGGGGGATACAATGAGCAGTTCTTC.

This chain joins TRBV4-1 and TRBJ1-5, with D possibly matching TRBD1 (6 bases). Germline V gene lookup returns CDR1 MGHRA and CDR2 YSYEKL. The CDR3 length is 17 residues. Trimming shortened V by 0 bases and J by 7 bases, and 19 bases separated the two germline ends. The CDR3 sequence is CASSQDRTGKYDQPQHF. CDR3 nucleotide sequence: TGCGCCAGCAGCCAAGATCGTACAGGGAAGTATGACCAGCCCCAGCATTTT.

The rearrangement links TRBV6-5 to TRBJ1-2, with 10 bases fitting TRBD1. Trimming removed 4 bases from V and 8 bases from J; junction bases left unmatched: 7. Germline lookup yields CDR1 MNHEY and CDR2 SVGAGI. The CDR3 sequence is 14 residues long. DNA of the CDR3: TGTGCCAGCAGTTTCCGACAGGGGGCGGGGGGCTACACCTTC. It is translated as CASSFRQGAGGYTF.

The V call is TRBV7-6, the J call TRBJ2-6; D uncertain. CDR1 is SGHVS and CDR2 is FNYEAQ in the germline V gene. The CDR3 is made up of 15 amino acids. Trimming took 1 base from V and 0 from J, leaving 4 bases between them. The CDR3 DNA reads TGTGCCAGCAGCTTAGAATACTCTGGGGCCAACGTCCTGACTTTC. Encoded protein: CASSLEYSGANVLTF.

J is TRBJ1-2 and V is TRBV5-4; D remains ambiguous. Germline V gene lookup returns CDR1 SGHNT and CDR2 YYREEE (reference sequence). The CDR3 is 13 amino acids. The V end lost 4 bases, the J end lost 3 bases, and 10 bases lay between the germline ends. Written as DNA, the CDR3 is TGTGCCAGCAGCCCGAACAGAGACTATGGCTACACCTTC. Translating it yields CASSPNRDYGYTF.

The gene calls are TRBV21-1 and TRBJ2-7; TRBD2 was called by the table and not checked on the DNA. TRBV21-1 is designated a pseudogene. The CDR3 runs 15 residues. CDR3 in DNA: TGTGCCAGCAGCAAGAGAGGGGGGGGGTCCTACGAGCAGTACTTC. Translating it yields CASSKRGGGSYEQYF.

DNA for the CDR3: TGTGCCAGTAGTATAGGTATTTCGAACACTGAAGCTTTCTTT. This gives the protein CASSIGISNTEAFF. This chain joins TRBV19 and TRBJ1-1; no definite D call. The CDR3 loop spans 14 amino acids. Germline V gene sequence: CDR1 LNHDA, CDR2 SQIVND (reference sequence). V was clipped by 1 base and J by 1 base, with 7 bases between them. The full variable domain, completed using reference TRBV19 and TRBJ1-1, is DGGITQSPKYLFRKEGQNVTLSCEQNLNHDAMYWYRQDPGQGLRLIYYSQIVNDFQKGDIAEGYSVSREKKESFPLTVTSAQKNPTAFYLCASSIGISNTEAFFGQGTRLTVV.

The J gene is TRBJ2-5, the V gene TRBV4-1; D uncertain. The J call may be faulty, since TRBJ2-7 better matches the DNA end. The CDR3 has 13 residues. CDR1 and CDR2 (germline): MGHRA, YSYEKL. CDR3 nucleotides: TGCGCCAGCAGCCACCTACTTAGCTACGAGCAGTACTTC. Translated, it gives CASSHLLSYEQYF.

V is TRBV11-2 and J is TRBJ2-2, with TRBD2 as a possible D gene (5 bases). Germline CDR1 and CDR2: SGHAT and FQNNGV. This CDR3 is 13 amino acids long. Trimming cost V 5 bases and J 6 bases, with 10 bases left between them. The CDR3 reads CASSLAGAGELFF. As DNA, the CDR3 is TGTGCCAGCAGCCTCGCGGGTGCCGGGGAGCTGTTTTTT.

This chain joins TRBV2 and TRBJ2-7; TRBD1 matches 10 bases. The CDR3 sequence is 14 residues long. From germline, CDR1 is SNHLY and CDR2 FYNNEI. The V segment lost 4 bases and the J segment 10 bases; nucleotides outside the gene matches: 10. CDR3 sequence reads: CASSGRDRGGEQYF. CDR3 nucleotide sequence: TGTGCCAGCAGTGGTCGGGACAGGGGAGGTGAACAGTACTTC.

This chain uses TRBV6-1 with TRBJ2-6; tentatively, D is TRBD1 (5 bases). V lost 8 bases, J lost 1 base, and 12 bases lay in between. Germline values: CDR1 MNHNS, CDR2 SASEGT. The CDR3 totals 15 residues. The CDR3 reads CASRSQGSGANVLTF. The DNA for the CDR3 is TGTGCCAGCCGTTCCCAGGGTTCTGGGGCCAACGTCCTGACTTTC.

The rearrangement joins TRBV7-8 to TRBJ1-2, with D perhaps TRBD1 (5 bases). This CDR3 region has 15 residues. Looked up from germline, CDR1 is SGHVS and CDR2 is FQNEAQ. Trimming shortened V by 1 base and J by 5 bases, and 14 bases separated the two germline ends. The CDR3 reads CASSLETGAVYGYTF. The CDR3 nucleotides read TGTGCCAGCAGCTTAGAGACTGGGGCTGTTTATGGCTACACCTTC.

The chain couples TRBV10-1 to TRBJ1-4; weak D call: TRBD1 (6 bases). Germline loops: CDR1 WNHNN, CDR2 SYGVQD (reference sequence). The V and J ends lost 6 bases and 7 bases respectively, with 12 bases between them. The CDR3 covers 13 residues. This chain's CDR3 is CASRQGEVEKLFF. The CDR3, as DNA: TGCGCCAGCAGACAGGGAGAGGTTGAAAAACTGTTTTTT.